The 20 T cell receptor beta chains below were found in one sample sequenced in a study of T cell responses to AZD1222 COVID-19 vaccine. The table came from immunoSEQ multiplex PCR; TCRdb's copy has only in-frame clones and leaves some out. Here the sample spans over 120,000 clones, almost 95% being singletons. The material was peripheral blood, obtained 28 days after the second AZD1222 dose. The receptors were sampled from an adult who received the AZD1222 COVID-19 vaccine.

The chain employs TRBV6-2 or TRBV6-3 and TRBJ1-2; 9 nucleotides line up with TRBD1. Germline V gene lookup returns CDR1 MNHEY and CDR2 SVGEGT. The V gene end was trimmed by 2 bases and the J gene end by 8 bases; junction bases not matched to a gene: 9. There are 15 residues in the CDR3. CDR3 DNA: TGTGCCAGCAGTTACGGGGGACAGGGTCGGCCCGGCTACACCTTC. The encoded protein is CASSYGGQGRPGYTF.

This rearrangement joins TRBV7-6 to TRBJ1-1, with 8 bases matching TRBD1. The CDR3 has 15 amino acids. The germline CDR1 and CDR2 sequences are SGHVS and FNYEAQ. V shed 1 base, J shed 5 bases, and the junction held 6 bases outside the gene matches. The CDR3 loop is CASSLGGRGQTEAFF. CDR3 sequence (DNA): TGTGCCAGCAGCTTAGGCGGCAGGGGGCAGACTGAAGCTTTCTTT.

This chain joins TRBV28 and TRBJ1-2, with 7 bases identical to TRBD1. The J segment lost 4 bases and the V segment lost 2 bases, leaving 16 bases of the junction unmatched. Germline CDR1 reads MDHEN; CDR2 reads SYDVKM. This CDR3 is built from 18 residues. The CDR3 spells CASSLIGGTRQGAYGYTF. The CDR3, as DNA: TGTGCCAGCAGTTTAATTGGGGGGACCCGACAGGGAGCCTATGGCTACACCTTC.

The J gene is TRBJ2-7, the V gene TRBV19; a weak D match, TRBD2 (6 bases). V shed 1 base and J shed 0 bases, with 10 bases lying between them. CDR3 length: 15 residues. Per germline, CDR1 LNHDA and CDR2 SQIVND (reference sequence). The CDR3 loop reads CASSIAGLASYEQYF. CDR3 DNA: TGTGCCAGTAGTATAGCGGGACTCGCCTCCTACGAGCAGTACTTC.

The V gene is TRBV7-3, the J gene TRBJ2-2; D may match TRBD1 or TRBD2 (5 bases each). Between the trimmed V and J ends, which lost 2 bases and 0 bases, there was a span of 7 bases. CDR1 and CDR2 (germline): SGHTA, FQGTGA. The CDR3 totals 15 residues. CDR3 bases: TGTGCCAGCAGCTTAGGGGGAACGAACACCGGGGAGCTGTTTTTT. This codes for CASSLGGTNTGELFF.

The chain joins TRBV30 to TRBJ2-7; TRBD1 is a possible D gene (5 bases). Trimming left V 2 bases short and J 4 bases short, with 9 bases between. Germline CDR1 and CDR2: GTSNPN and SVGIG (reference sequence). The CDR3 consists of 12 residues. In DNA, the CDR3 is TGTGCCTGGAGTCGTAAGGGGTACGAGCAGTACTTC. Protein sequence: CAWSRKGYEQYF.

The chain has TRBV5-1 and TRBJ1-4, with 8 bases aligning to TRBD1. CDR3 length: 14 amino acids. The J segment lost 7 bases and the V segment lost 0 bases, leaving 2 bases of the junction unmatched. The germline CDR1 and CDR2 sequences are SGHRS and YFSETQ. CDR3 region: CASSLDTGGEKLFF. DNA for the CDR3: TGCGCCAGCAGCTTGGACACAGGGGGTGAAAAACTGTTTTTT.

The chain joins TRBV5-1 to TRBJ2-3; 10 bases are shared with TRBD1. This CDR3 is 16 amino acids long. Germline CDR1 is SGHRS and CDR2 is YFSETQ. V trimming: 4 bases; J trimming: 0 bases; junction bases outside the gene matches: 5. The CDR3 here is CASSPRQGASTDTQYF. CDR3 DNA sequence: TGCGCCAGCAGCCCAAGACAGGGGGCTAGCACAGATACGCAGTATTTT.

The rearrangement joins TRBV6-4 to TRBJ1-2, with TRBD1 matching 9 bases. This CDR3 has 13 amino acids. Trimming cost V 6 bases and J 7 bases; bases outside gene matches: 6. The V gene's germline CDR1 is MRHNA and CDR2 SNTAGT. The CDR3 loop reads CASRLTGGGGYTF. DNA for the CDR3: TGTGCCAGCAGACTTACAGGGGGCGGTGGCTACACCTTC.

CDR3 bases: TGTGCCACCAGTGACCCGCGGGACCCCAACTACAATGAGCAGTTCTTC. This sequence encodes CATSDPRDPNYNEQFF. The gene calls are TRBV24-1 and TRBJ2-1, with D tentatively TRBD2 (6 bases). This CDR3 has 16 amino acids. The V gene's germline CDR1 is KGHDR and CDR2 SFDVKD. The ends were cut back, 4 bases at V and 3 bases at J, with 15 bases in the middle.

This sequence joins TRBV7-9 and TRBJ1-2; D is ambiguous. V gave up 4 bases and J gave up 4 bases, with 10 bases separating them. The CDR3 covers 13 residues. Germline lookup yields CDR1 SEHNR and CDR2 FQNEAQ (reference sequence). CDR3 nucleotides: TGTGCCAGCAGCTCCCTTAACAGCTATGGCTACACCTTC. It yields the protein CASSSLNSYGYTF.

V gene TRBV7-9 combines with J gene TRBJ2-2; maybe TRBD1 (5 bases). The germline V gene encodes CDR1 SEHNR and CDR2 FQNEAQ (reference sequence). Trimming left V 2 bases short and J 4 bases short, with 5 bases between. This CDR3 spans 13 amino acids. The CDR3 protein is CASSLRGTGELFF. The CDR3 DNA follows: TGTGCCAGCAGCTTAAGGGGCACCGGGGAGCTGTTTTTT. Filled out from reference TRBV7-9 and TRBJ2-2, the complete variable domain reads DTGVSQNPRHKITKRGQNVTFRCDPISEHNRLYWYRQTLGQGPEFLTYFQNEAQLEKSRLLSDRFSAERPKGSFSTLEIQRTEQGDSAMYLCASSLRGTGELFFGEGSRLTVL.

The V and J genes are TRBV10-3 and TRBJ1-3; weak D call: TRBD1 (5 bases). Per germline, CDR1 ENHRY and CDR2 SYGVKD. Trimming took 6 bases from V and 2 from J, leaving 17 bases between them. The length of the CDR3 is 16 residues. CDR3 region: CAISAGTRTAGNTIYF. The CDR3 region has the DNA TGTGCCATCAGCGCCGGGACTCGCACCGCTGGAAACACCATATATTTT.

This rearrangement joins TRBV30 to TRBJ1-2, with D possibly matching TRBD1 (5 bases). The length of the CDR3 is 13 residues. Germline V gives CDR1 GTSNPN, CDR2 SVGIG (reference sequence). The V end was cut by 5 bases, the J end by 2 bases, with 12 bases between. The chain's CDR3 is CAWAPGRNYGYTF. DNA of the CDR3: TGTGCCTGGGCCCCGGGACGAAACTATGGCTACACCTTC.

This clone was seen once. V is TRBV3-1 (or the pseudogene TRBV3-2) and J is TRBJ2-1, with TRBD2 matching 7 bases. The CDR3 extends over 15 amino acids. V trimming: 4 bases; J trimming: 6 bases; junction bases outside the gene matches: 9. Germline V lookup: CDR1 LGHDT, CDR2 YNNKEL (reference sequence). The CDR3 DNA reads TGTGCCAGCAGCCCCCTAGCGGTTATGGGCAATGAGCAGTTCTTC. Translated, it gives CASSPLAVMGNEQFF.

The chain links TRBV19 to TRBJ1-1; D is uncertain. V was cut by 4 bases and J by 4 bases, with 13 bases left in between. Germline V gene lookup returns CDR1 LNHDA and CDR2 SQIVND (reference sequence). The CDR3 has 14 amino acids. The CDR3 nucleotides read TGTGCCAGTAGTAGGGCCGGAGGGTTCACTGAAGCTTTCTTT. Amino acids: CASSRAGGFTEAFF.

The chain links TRBV6-5 to TRBJ2-7; D is ambiguous. V dropped 6 bases and J dropped 0 bases, with 12 bases sitting between them. From germline, CDR1 is MNHEY and CDR2 SVGAGI. CDR3 length equals 14 residues. This CDR3 reads CASSPLSGSYEQYF. In DNA form, the CDR3 reads TGTGCCAGCAGCCCCCTGTCAGGCTCCTACGAGCAGTACTTC.

The chain combines TRBV7-8 with TRBJ2-7, with 14 positions matching TRBD2. Looked up from germline, CDR1 is SGHVS and CDR2 is FQNEAQ. J was trimmed by 0 bases and V by 5 bases; bases with no gene match: 6. The CDR3 is made up of 17 amino acids. CDR3 in amino acids: CASSRTSGRTPSYEQYF. CDR3 in DNA: TGTGCCAGCAGCAGGACTAGCGGGAGGACGCCCTCCTACGAGCAGTACTTC.

V and J are TRBV6-2 or TRBV6-3 and TRBJ1-5; weak D call: TRBD1 (6 bases). There are 15 residues in the CDR3. Germline CDR1 MNHEY, CDR2 SVGEGT. V was clipped by 5 bases and J by 4 bases, with 15 bases between them. The DNA for the CDR3 is TGTGCCAGCAGTCCCGGGGCAGGGGTAAATCAGCCCCAGCATTTT. The encoded protein is CASSPGAGVNQPQHF.

The gene calls are TRBV2 and TRBJ2-1, with 7 bases that match TRBD1. The CDR3 contains 15 residues. Trimming removed 4 bases from V and 3 bases from J; junction bases left unmatched: 6. CDR1 SNHLY and CDR2 FYNNEI come from the germline V gene. CDR3 sequence (DNA): TGTGCCAGCAGTGCCCACGACAGGGTCTACAATGAGCAGTTCTTC. Encoded protein: CASSAHDRVYNEQFF.